One sample yielded the 6 T cell receptor beta chains listed below, sequenced in a study of blood T cell repertoires in COVID-19. The protocol was immunoSEQ multiplex PCR, while the TCRdb copy is restricted to in-frame clones and leaves out a portion. The sample has around 250,000 clones, about four fifths seen once; the top ten hold 5.7%. The sequencing sample was made of peripheral blood. These receptors were obtained from an elderly man with acute or convalescent COVID-19.

In this sample, this clone turned up a few times. The chain combines TRBV7-6 with TRBJ2-7, with D tentatively TRBD1 (6 bases). Deletions cut 3 bases from V and 1 base from J, with 13 bases between. The CDR3 loop spans 15 amino acids. Germline CDR1 and CDR2: SGHVS and FNYEAQ. The CDR3 region has the DNA TGTGCCAGCAGCTTCCAGGGGAGCCCATCCTACGAGCAGTACTTC. It is translated as CASSFQGSPSYEQYF.

The rearrangement links TRBV2 to TRBJ2-5; 7 positions agree with TRBD1. The CDR3 extends over 13 amino acids. Germline-derived CDR1 and CDR2 are SNHLY and FYNNEI. The V segment lost 6 bases and the J segment 4 bases; nucleotides outside the gene matches: 5. The CDR3 loop is CASSIGTVETQYF. For the CDR3, the DNA is TGTGCCAGCAGCATTGGGACAGTAGAGACCCAGTACTTC.

The chain joins TRBV12-5 to TRBJ1-1; D is unresolved. This CDR3 is 13 amino acids long. CDR1 LGHNT and CDR2 FRNRAP come from the germline V gene. Trimming cost V 2 bases and J 4 bases, with 8 bases left between them. The DNA of the CDR3 is TGTGCTAGTGGTTTGTCGGGATTCACTGAAGCTTTCTTT. Its protein product is CASGLSGFTEAFF.

This clone was seen only a few times. This chain connects TRBV6-5 to TRBJ1-6, with 7 bases identical to TRBD1. Germline-derived CDR1 and CDR2 are MNHEY and SVGAGI. J gave up 11 bases and V 4 bases, and 14 bases lay outside the gene matches. This CDR3 spans 16 amino acids. The CDR3 protein is CASSWKGAKSGAPLHF. CDR3 coding DNA: TGTGCCAGCAGTTGGAAGGGGGCGAAGTCTGGGGCACCCCTCCACTTT.

The rearrangement uses TRBV29-1 and TRBJ2-1; maybe TRBD2 (6 bases). V was shortened by 6 bases and J by 4 bases, with 16 bases between the two germline ends. The CDR3 runs to 14 residues. CDR1 and CDR2 (germline): SQVTM, ANQGSEA. The CDR3 DNA reads TGCAGCGTAATTTGGAGGGAGCGGTACAATGAGCAGTTCTTC. Protein: CSVIWRERYNEQFF.

For the CDR3, the DNA is TGTGCCAGCAGCTCGGACAGGGCACTTTACAATGAGCAGTTCTTC. Translation: CASSSDRALYNEQFF. This chain uses TRBV5-5 with TRBJ2-1, with 8 bases that match TRBD1. CDR3 length: 15 residues. The V gene's germline CDR1 is SGHKS and CDR2 YYEKEE (reference sequence). With 3 bases clipped from V and 4 bases from J, the junction kept 6 bases outside the gene matches.